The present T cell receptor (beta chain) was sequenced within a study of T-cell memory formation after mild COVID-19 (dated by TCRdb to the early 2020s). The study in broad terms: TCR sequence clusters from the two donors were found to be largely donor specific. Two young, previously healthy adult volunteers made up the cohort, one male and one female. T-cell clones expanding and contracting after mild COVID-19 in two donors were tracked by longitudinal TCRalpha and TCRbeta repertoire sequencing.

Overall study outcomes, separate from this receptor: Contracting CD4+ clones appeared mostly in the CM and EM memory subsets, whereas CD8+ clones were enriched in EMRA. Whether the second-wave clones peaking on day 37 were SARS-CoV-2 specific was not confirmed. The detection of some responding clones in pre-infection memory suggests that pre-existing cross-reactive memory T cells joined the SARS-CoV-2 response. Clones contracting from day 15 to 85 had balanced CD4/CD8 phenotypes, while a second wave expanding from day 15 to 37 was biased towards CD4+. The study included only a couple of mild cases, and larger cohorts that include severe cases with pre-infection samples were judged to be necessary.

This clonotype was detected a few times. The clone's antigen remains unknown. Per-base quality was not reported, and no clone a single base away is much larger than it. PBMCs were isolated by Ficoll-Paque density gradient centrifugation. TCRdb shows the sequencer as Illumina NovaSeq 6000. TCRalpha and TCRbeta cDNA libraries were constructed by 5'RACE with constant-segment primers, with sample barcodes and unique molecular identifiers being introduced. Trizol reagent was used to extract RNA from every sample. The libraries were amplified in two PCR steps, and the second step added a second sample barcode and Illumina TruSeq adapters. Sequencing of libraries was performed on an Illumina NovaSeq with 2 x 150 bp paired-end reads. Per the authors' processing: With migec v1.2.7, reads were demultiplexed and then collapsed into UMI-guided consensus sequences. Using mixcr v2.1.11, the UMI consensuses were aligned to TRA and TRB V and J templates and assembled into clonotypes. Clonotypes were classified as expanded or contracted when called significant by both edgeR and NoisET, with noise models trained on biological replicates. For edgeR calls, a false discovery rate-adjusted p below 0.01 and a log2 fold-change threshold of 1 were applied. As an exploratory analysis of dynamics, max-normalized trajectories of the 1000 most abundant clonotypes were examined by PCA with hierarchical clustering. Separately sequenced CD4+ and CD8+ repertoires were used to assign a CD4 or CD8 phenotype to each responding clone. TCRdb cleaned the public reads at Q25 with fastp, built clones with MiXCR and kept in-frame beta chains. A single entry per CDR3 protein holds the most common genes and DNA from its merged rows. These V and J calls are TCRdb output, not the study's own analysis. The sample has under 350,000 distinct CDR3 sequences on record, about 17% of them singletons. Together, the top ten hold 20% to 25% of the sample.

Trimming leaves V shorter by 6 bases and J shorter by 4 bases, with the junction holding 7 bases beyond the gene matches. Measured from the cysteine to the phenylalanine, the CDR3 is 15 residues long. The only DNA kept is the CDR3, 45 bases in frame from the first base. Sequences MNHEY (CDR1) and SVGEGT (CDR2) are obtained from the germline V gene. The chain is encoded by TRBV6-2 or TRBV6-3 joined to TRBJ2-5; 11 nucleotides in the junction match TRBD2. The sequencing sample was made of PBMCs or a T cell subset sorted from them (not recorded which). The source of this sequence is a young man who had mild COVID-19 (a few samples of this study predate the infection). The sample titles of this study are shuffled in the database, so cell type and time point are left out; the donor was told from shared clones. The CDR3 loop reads CASRPLAGGRETQYF. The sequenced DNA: TGTGCCAGCAGACCTCTAGCGGGGGGAAGAGAGACCCAGTACTTC.